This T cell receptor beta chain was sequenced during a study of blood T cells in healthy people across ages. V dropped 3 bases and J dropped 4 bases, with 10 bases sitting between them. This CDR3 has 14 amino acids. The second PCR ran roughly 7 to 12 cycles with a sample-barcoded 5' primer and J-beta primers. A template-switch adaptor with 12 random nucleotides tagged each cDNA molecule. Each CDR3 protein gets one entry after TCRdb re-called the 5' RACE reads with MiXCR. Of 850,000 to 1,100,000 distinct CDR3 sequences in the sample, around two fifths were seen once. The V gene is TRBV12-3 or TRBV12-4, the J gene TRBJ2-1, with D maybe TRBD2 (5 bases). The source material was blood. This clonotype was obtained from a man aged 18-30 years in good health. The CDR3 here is CASSFKGAYNEQFF. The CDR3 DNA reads TGTGCCAGCAGTTTTAAGGGAGCATACAATGAGCAGTTCTTC.